Each of the 11 T cell receptor beta chains below was sequenced from the same sample in a study of T cell changes during pregnancy in multiple sclerosis. Only in-frame clones appear in the TCRdb table, and some are missing; sequencing was by immunoSEQ multiplex PCR. This table holds 100,000 or so clones, approximately 94% found once. The sample in question was peripheral blood, obtained before pregnancy. These receptor sequences come from a female donor with multiple sclerosis, enrolled in a pregnancy study.

This clone was observed a handful of times. V is TRBV7-9 and J is TRBJ2-7; D gene unclear. Germline CDR1 reads SEHNR; CDR2 reads FQNEAQ (reference sequence). Trimming pared 5 bases from V and 3 bases from J, leaving 5 bases between. The CDR3 runs to 11 residues. CDR3 DNA sequence: TGTGCCAGCAGCCCAGACTACGAGCAGTACTTC. Protein sequence: CASSPDYEQYF.

This chain links TRBV9 with TRBJ2-7; D is undetermined. V lost 0 bases to trimming and J lost 4 bases, with 8 bases between them. The CDR3 covers 13 residues. The germline V gene encodes CDR1 SGDLS and CDR2 YYNGEE. CDR3 region: CASSVGSTYEQYF. CDR3 in DNA: TGTGCCAGCAGCGTAGGGTCCACTTACGAGCAGTACTTC.

For the CDR3, the DNA is TGTGCCAGCAGCCGTAAAGGGTACGGACTACGAGATACGCAGTATTTT. Its protein is CASSRKGYGLRDTQYF. The J gene is TRBJ2-3, the V gene TRBV7-2; perhaps TRBD2 as D (6 bases). The CDR3 totals 16 residues. Trimming cost V 5 bases and J 5 bases, with 20 bases left between them. Germline-derived CDR1 and CDR2 are SGHTA and FQGNSA.

The J gene is TRBJ2-2, the V gene TRBV5-1, with D perhaps TRBD2 (6 bases). The length of the CDR3 is 15 residues. Trimming stripped 5 bases from V and 0 bases from J, with 11 bases between. Germline assignment: CDR1 SGHRS and CDR2 YFSETQ. CDR3 loop: CASRVAVANTGELFF. The CDR3 DNA reads as TGCGCCAGCAGGGTAGCGGTAGCGAACACCGGGGAGCTGTTTTTT.

The gene calls are TRBV18 and TRBJ1-1; D not resolved. The CDR3 spans 14 residues. The V gene lost 3 bases and the J gene lost 2 bases, with 10 bases spanning the gap. Germline V gene sequence: CDR1 KGHSH, CDR2 LQKENI. In nucleotides, the CDR3 is TGTGCCAGCTCACCGGTCGGCGGTAACACTGAAGCTTTCTTT. Protein: CASSPVGGNTEAFF.

The V and J genes are TRBV27 and TRBJ2-7; no definite D call. Germline CDR1 reads MNHEY; CDR2 reads SMNVEV (reference sequence). Deletions cut 8 bases from V and 3 bases from J, with 8 bases between. The CDR3 is 11 amino acids. The CDR3 sequence is CASRRDYEQYF. As DNA, the CDR3 is TGTGCCAGCCGCCGAGACTACGAGCAGTACTTC.

The rearrangement uses TRBV10-3 and TRBJ1-4; a possible D gene is TRBD1 (5 bases). CDR3 length equals 13 residues. V lost 4 bases to trimming and J lost 5 bases, with 8 bases between them. From germline, CDR1 is ENHRY and CDR2 SYGVKD. The CDR3 is CAISGGRNEKLFF. Here the CDR3 DNA reads TGTGCCATCAGTGGGGGCAGGAATGAAAAACTGTTTTTT.

The chain is built from TRBV28 and TRBJ2-3; 8 bases are shared with TRBD1. Germline CDR1 is MDHEN and CDR2 is SYDVKM. The CDR3 covers 18 residues. Trimming took 6 bases from V and 2 from J; bases not matched to a gene: 16. The CDR3: CASSRIHDRDRFTDTQYF. Written as DNA, the CDR3 is TGTGCCAGCAGCCGGATCCACGACAGGGACAGGTTCACAGATACGCAGTATTTT.

The chain joins TRBV28 to TRBJ2-7; perhaps TRBD2 as D (6 bases). Germline V gives CDR1 MDHEN, CDR2 SYDVKM. The CDR3 is made up of 14 amino acids. The V end lost 5 bases, the J end lost 2 bases, and 13 bases lay between the germline ends. The CDR3 region is CASSPFGTAYEQYF. In DNA form, the CDR3 reads TGTGCCAGCAGTCCATTCGGGACTGCCTACGAGCAGTACTTC.

The chain joins TRBV11-2 to TRBJ2-1, with D possibly matching TRBD1 (6 bases). Germline V gene data show CDR1 as SGHAT and CDR2 as FQNNGV. The CDR3 consists of 16 residues. Deletions cut 4 bases from V and 1 base from J, with 14 bases between. CDR3 amino acids: CASSSQTGQSYNEQFF. CDR3 coding DNA: TGTGCCAGCAGCTCGCAAACAGGACAGTCCTACAATGAGCAGTTCTTC.

The V and J genes are TRBV5-1 and TRBJ2-5, with unresolved D. This CDR3 has 17 residues. Germline lookup yields CDR1 SGHRS and CDR2 YFSETQ. The V gene lost 0 bases and the J gene lost 2 bases, with 17 bases spanning the gap. CDR3 protein: CASSLDFGRNSQETQYF. In DNA form, the CDR3 reads TGCGCCAGCAGCTTGGATTTTGGCAGGAATTCACAAGAGACCCAGTACTTC.